Detailed here is one TCR beta chain. Its antigen is unknown. The data stem from a study of T cells expressing NK-cell markers. 5'RACE template switching with UMIs generated TCR beta cDNA. No DNA is given; TCRdb re-called the 5' RACE reads and lists each CDR3 protein once. Recorded here are 150,000 to 200,000 distinct CDR3 sequences; the top ten clones represent about a fifth. Study-wide results and caveats: In five or six donors, dominant CD3+CD56+NKG2C+ clonotypes ranked among the top 10 CD8+ clonotypes.

The CDR3 spans 17 residues. Sequenced material: blood T cells: a sorted CD56 or NKG2C T cell subset, CD4+ or CD8+ T cells, or bulk PBMC T cells (not recorded which). The TCR sequence derives from a woman between 18 and 75 years old in good health. The J gene is TRBJ2-3, the V gene TRBV12-3 or TRBV12-4; TCRdb's assignment of TRBD2 cannot be checked, as there is no DNA. This CDR3 is CASSLGGLAGYTDTQYF.